What follows are 3 T cell receptor beta chains derived from one specimen sequenced in a study of CD8+CD57+ T cells in acquired aplastic anemia. The template for TCR beta VDJ and CDR3 sequence profiling was genomic DNA. TCRdb called the reads again in MiXCR, with one record for every CDR3 protein. This table has 350,000 to 450,000 distinct CDR3 sequences, under 80% appearing once. The specimen was sorted CD4+, CD8+, or CD8+CD57+ T cells (not recorded which) from PBMCs. All receptors derive from a human donor in good health, serving as a control.

The chain uses TRBV5-6 and TRBJ2-3; TRBD2 is a possible D gene (7 bases). V dropped 7 bases and J dropped 3 bases, with 12 bases sitting between them. CDR1 is SGHDT, CDR2 YYEEEE, per germline. This CDR3 contains 13 residues. The CDR3 sequence: CASWGGVTDTQYF. CDR3 bases: TGTGCCAGCTGGGGGGGCGTGACAGATACGCAGTATTTT.

This chain uses TRBV20-1 with TRBJ2-1, with TRBD1 identical over 7 bases. The CDR3 extends over 16 amino acids. Looked up from germline, CDR1 is DFQATT and CDR2 is SNEGSKA (reference sequence). V lost 3 bases, J lost 4 bases, and 12 bases stayed unmatched. DNA for the CDR3: TGCAGTGCTAGCGGTTGCGGACAGGTCAAATACAATGAGCAGTTCTTC. As protein: CSASGCGQVKYNEQFF.

Worth noting for this clonotype: The CDR3 does not end in the conserved phenylalanine or tryptophan, so this is likely a read error. The V gene is TRBV12-3 or TRBV12-4, the J gene TRBJ1-1; D gene uncertain. CDR3 length equals 14 residues. V dropped 7 bases and J dropped 0 bases, with 12 bases sitting between them. The DNA for the CDR3 is TGTGCCAGCACCGACTGGCGGTTGAACACTGAAGCTTTCCTT. This codes for CASTDWRLNTEAFL.